This TCR beta chain originates from a study of blood T cell repertoires in COVID-19. Assay used: immunoSEQ multiplex PCR; TCRdb lists only in-frame clones, some missing. The sample includes hundreds of thousands of clones, 85% of them seen just once. CDR1 and CDR2 (germline): SGDLS, YYNGEE. There are 14 residues in the CDR3. Trimming cost V 0 bases and J 7 bases; bases outside gene matches: 4. This sequence was found in a human donor in a cohort sampled during active COVID-19. This chain connects TRBV9 to TRBJ2-7; 10 nucleotides agree with TRBD2. Specimen: peripheral blood. CDR3 bases: TGTGCCAGCAGCGTAGCTACTAGCGGGGCTGAGCAGTACTTC. This translates into CASSVATSGAEQYF.